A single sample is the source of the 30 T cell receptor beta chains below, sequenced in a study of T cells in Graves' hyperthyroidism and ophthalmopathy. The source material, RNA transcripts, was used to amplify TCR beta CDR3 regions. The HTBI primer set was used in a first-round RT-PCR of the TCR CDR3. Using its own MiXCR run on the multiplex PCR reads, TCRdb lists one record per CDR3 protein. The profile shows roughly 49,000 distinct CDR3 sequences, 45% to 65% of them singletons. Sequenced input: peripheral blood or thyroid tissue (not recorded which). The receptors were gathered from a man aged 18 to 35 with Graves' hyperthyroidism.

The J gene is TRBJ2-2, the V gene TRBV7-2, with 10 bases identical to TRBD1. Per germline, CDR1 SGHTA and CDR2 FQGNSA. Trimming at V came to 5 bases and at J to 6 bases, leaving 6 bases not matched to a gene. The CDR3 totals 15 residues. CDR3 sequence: CASSAGTGVSGELFF. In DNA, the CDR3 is TGTGCCAGCAGCGCCGGGACAGGGGTCTCCGGGGAGCTGTTTTTT.

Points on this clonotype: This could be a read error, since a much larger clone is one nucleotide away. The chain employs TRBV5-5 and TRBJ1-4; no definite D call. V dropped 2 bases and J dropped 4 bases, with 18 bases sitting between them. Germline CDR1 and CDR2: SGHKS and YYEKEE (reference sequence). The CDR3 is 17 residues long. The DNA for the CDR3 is TGTGCCAGCAGCTTACCCTCACGTGTGGACGGTAATGAAAAACTGTTTTTT. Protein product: CASSLPSRVDGNEKLFF. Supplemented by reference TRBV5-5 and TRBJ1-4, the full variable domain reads DAGVTQSPTHLIKTRGQQVTLRCSPISGHKSVSWYQQVLGQGPQFIFQYYEKEERGRGNFPDRFSARQFPNYSSELNVNALLLGDSALYLCASSLPSRVDGNEKLFFGSGTQLSVL.

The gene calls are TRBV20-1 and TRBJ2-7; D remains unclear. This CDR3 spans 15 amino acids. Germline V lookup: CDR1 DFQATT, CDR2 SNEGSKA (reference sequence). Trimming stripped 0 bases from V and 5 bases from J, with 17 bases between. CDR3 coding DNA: TGCAGTGCTAGAGATGGCTCGGAAGTTTGGAACGAGCAGTACTTC. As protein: CSARDGSEVWNEQYF.

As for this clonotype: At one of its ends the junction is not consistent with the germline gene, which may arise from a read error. This CDR3 reads CASNDNQPQHF. CDR3 DNA sequence: TGTGCCAGCAATGATAATCAGCCCCAGCATTTT. V usage is TRBV10-2 and J usage is TRBJ1-5, with no clear D. Germline V CDR1 and CDR2: WSHSY, SAAADI. The CDR3 is 11 residues long.

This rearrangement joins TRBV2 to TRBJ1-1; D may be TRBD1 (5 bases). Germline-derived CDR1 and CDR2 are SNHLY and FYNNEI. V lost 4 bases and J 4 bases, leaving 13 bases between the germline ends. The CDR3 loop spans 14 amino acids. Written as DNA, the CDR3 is TGTGCCAGCAGTGGTTCTAGGAGGGGCACTGAAGCTTTCTTT. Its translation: CASSGSRRGTEAFF.

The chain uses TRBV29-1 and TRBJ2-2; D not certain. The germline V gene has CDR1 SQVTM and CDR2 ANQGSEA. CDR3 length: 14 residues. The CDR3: CTRARGSNTGELFF. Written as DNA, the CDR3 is TGCACCCGGGCCCGTGGTAGCAACACCGGGGAGCTGTTTTTT.

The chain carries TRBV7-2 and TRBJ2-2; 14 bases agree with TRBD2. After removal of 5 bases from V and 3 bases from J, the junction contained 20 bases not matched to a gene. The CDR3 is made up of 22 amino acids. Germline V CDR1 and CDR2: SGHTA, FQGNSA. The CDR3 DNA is TGTGCCAGCAGCCAAGATCGCTGGGGACTAGCGGGGGCTCCTTCCCACACCGGGGAGCTGTTTTTT. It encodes CASSQDRWGLAGAPSHTGELFF.

For the CDR3, the DNA is TGTGCCAGCAGCGCTACAGGGGACACTGAAGCTTTCTTT. Protein product: CASSATGDTEAFF. This chain uses TRBV7-9 with TRBJ1-1; 7 positions agree with TRBD1. Losses at the gene ends were 5 bases for V and 3 bases for J; bases not matched to a gene: 3. CDR1 is SEHNR, CDR2 FQNEAQ, per germline (reference sequence). This CDR3 is built from 13 residues.

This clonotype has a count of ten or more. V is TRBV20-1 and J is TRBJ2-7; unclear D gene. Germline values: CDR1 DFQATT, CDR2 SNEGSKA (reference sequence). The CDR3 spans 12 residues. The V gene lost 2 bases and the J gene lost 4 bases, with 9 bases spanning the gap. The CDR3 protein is CSARSPIYEQYF. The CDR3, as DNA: TGCAGTGCTAGATCTCCGATTTACGAGCAGTACTTC.

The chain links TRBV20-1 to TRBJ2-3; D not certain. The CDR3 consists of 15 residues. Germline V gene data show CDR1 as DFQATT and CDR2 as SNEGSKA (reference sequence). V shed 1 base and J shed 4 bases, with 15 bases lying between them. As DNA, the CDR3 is TGCAGTGCTAGAGGACACTCGCTGGTGGCAGATACGCAGTATTTT. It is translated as CSARGHSLVADTQYF.

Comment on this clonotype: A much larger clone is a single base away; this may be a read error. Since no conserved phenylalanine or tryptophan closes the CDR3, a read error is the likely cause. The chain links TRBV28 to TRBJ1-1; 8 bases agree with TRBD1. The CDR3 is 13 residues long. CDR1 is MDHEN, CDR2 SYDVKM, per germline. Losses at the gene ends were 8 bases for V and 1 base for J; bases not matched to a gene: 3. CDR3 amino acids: CASLRGPNTEAFS. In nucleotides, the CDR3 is TGTGCCAGCCTCAGGGGGCCGAACACTGAAGCTTTCTCT.

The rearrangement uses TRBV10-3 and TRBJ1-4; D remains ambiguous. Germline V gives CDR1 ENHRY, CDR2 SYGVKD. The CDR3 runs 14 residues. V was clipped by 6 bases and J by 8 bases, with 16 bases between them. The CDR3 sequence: CAIRKDALGEKLFF. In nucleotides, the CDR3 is TGTGCCATCAGGAAGGACGCGTTGGGGGAAAAACTGTTTTTT.

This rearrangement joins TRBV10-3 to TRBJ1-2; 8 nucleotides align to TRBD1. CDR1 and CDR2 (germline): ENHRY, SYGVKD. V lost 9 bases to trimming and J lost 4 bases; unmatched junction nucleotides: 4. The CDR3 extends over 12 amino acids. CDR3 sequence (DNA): TGTGCCATGGGACAGGCAATCTATGGCTACACCTTC. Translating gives CAMGQAIYGYTF.

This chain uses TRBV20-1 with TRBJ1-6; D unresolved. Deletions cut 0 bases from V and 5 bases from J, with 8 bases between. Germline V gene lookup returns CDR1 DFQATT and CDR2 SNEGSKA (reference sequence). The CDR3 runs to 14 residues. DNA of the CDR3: TGCAGTGCTAGAGATCCGGCACATAATTCACCCCTCCACTTT. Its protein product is CSARDPAHNSPLHF.

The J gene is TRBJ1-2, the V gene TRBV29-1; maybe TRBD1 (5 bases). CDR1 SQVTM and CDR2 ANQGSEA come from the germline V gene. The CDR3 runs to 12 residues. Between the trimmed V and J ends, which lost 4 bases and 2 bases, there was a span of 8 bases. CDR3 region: CSVAAGNYGYTF. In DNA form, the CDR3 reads TGCAGCGTTGCCGCAGGGAACTATGGCTACACCTTC.

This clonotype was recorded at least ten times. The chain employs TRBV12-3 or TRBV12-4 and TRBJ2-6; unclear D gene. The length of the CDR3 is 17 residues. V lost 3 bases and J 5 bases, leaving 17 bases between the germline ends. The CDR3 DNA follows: TGTGCCAGCAGTTTTGGGCCTCAACCGGTCTGGGCCAACGTCCTGACTTTC. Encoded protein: CASSFGPQPVWANVLTF.

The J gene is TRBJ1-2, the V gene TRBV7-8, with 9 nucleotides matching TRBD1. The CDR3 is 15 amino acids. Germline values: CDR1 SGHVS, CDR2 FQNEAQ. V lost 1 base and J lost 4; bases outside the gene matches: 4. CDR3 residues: CASSLVGTGPYGYTF. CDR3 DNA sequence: TGTGCCAGCAGCTTAGTGGGGACAGGGCCCTATGGCTACACCTTC.

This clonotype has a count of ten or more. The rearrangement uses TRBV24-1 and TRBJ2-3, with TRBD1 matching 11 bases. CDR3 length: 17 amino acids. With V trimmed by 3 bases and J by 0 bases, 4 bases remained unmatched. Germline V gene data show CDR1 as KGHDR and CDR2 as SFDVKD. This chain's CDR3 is CATSDPGTGGSTDTQYF. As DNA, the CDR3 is TGTGCCACCAGTGATCCCGGGACAGGGGGGAGCACAGATACGCAGTATTTT.

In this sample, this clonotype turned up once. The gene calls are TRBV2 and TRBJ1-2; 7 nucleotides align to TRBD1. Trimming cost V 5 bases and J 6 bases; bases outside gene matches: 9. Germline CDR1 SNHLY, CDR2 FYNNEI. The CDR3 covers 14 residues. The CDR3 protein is CASSSGRGGNGYTF. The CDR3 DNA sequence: TGTGCCAGCAGTTCGGGCAGGGGGGGCAATGGCTACACCTTC.

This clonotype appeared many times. The CDR3 here is CASSPPSVAGELFF. CDR3 coding DNA: TGTGCCAGCAGCCCTCCTTCTGTGGCCGGGGAGCTGTTTTTT. V gene TRBV7-9 combines with J gene TRBJ2-2; D is undetermined. Germline CDR1 and CDR2: SEHNR and FQNEAQ (reference sequence). The CDR3 is 14 amino acids. V lost 5 bases and J 6 bases, leaving 13 bases between the germline ends. Combining the CDR3 with reference TRBV7-9 and TRBJ2-2 gives the whole variable domain DTGVSQNPRHKITKRGQNVTFRCDPISEHNRLYWYRQTLGQGPEFLTYFQNEAQLEKSRLLSDRFSAERPKGSFSTLEIQRTEQGDSAMYLCASSPPSVAGELFFGEGSRLTVL.

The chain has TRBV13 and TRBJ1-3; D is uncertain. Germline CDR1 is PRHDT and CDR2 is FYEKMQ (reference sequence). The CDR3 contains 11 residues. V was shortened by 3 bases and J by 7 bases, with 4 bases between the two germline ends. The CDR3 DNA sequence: TGTGCCAGCAGCTTGGGGAACACCATATATTTT. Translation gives CASSLGNTIYF. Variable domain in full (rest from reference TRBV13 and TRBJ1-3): AAGVIQSPRHLIKEKRETATLKCYPIPRHDTVYWYQQGPGQDPQFLISFYEKMQSDKGSIPDRFSAQQFSDYHSELNMSSLELGDSALYFCASSLGNTIYFGEGSWLTVV.

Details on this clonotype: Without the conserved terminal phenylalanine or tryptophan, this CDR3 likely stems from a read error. Here the CDR3 reads CATSDFGVGYTL. In DNA, the CDR3 is TGTGCCACCAGTGATTTTGGGGTTGGCTACACCTTG. The chain carries TRBV24-1 and TRBJ1-2; unclear D gene. Trimming removed 1 base at V and 7 bases at J, with 6 bases between. Germline V gene lookup returns CDR1 KGHDR and CDR2 SFDVKD. CDR3 length: 12 residues.

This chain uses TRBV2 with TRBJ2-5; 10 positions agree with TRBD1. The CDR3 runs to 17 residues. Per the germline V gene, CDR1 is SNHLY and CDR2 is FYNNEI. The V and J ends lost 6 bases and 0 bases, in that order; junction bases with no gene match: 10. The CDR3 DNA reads TGTGCCAGCAGCGCCGGGACAGGGGACCGGTACCAAGAGACCCAGTACTTC. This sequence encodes CASSAGTGDRYQETQYF.

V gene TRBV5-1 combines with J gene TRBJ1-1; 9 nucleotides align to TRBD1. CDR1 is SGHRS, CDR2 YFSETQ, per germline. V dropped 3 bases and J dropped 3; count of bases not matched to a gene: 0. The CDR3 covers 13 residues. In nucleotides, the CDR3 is TGCGCCAGCAGCTGGACAGGGGACACTGAAGCTTTCTTT. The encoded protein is CASSWTGDTEAFF.

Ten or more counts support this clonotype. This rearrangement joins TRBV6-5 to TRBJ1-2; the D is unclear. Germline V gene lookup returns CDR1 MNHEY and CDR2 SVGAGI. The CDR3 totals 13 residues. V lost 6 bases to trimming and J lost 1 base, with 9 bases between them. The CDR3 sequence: CASSQNLNYGYTF. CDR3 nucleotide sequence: TGTGCCAGCAGCCAAAACCTTAACTATGGCTACACCTTC.

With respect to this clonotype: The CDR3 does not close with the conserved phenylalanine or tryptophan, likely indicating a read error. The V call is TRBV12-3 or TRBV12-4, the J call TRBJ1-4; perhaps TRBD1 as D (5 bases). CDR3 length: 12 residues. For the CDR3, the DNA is TGTGCCAGCGGTTTCGGTGGGGGAAGGCTGTTTTCT. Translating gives CASGFGGGRLFS.

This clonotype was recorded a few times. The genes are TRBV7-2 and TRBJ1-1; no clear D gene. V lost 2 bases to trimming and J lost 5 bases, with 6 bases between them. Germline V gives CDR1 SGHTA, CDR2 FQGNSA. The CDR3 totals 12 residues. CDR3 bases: TGTGCCAGCAGCTTACTTGGGACTGAAGCTTTCTTT. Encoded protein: CASSLLGTEAFF.

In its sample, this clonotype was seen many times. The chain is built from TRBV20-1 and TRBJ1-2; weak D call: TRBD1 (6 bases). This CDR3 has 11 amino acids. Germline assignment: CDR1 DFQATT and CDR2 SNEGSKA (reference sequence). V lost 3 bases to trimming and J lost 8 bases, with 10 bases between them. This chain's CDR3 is CSARGGAGYTF. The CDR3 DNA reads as TGCAGTGCTAGGGGGGGCGCAGGCTACACCTTC.

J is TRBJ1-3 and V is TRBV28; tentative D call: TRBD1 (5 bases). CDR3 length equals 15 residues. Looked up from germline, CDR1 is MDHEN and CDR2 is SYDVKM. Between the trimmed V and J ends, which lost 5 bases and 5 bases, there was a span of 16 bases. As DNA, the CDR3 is TGTGCCAGCAGTGGGGGGGGGACCCTACGAAACACCATATATTTT. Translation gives CASSGGGTLRNTIYF.

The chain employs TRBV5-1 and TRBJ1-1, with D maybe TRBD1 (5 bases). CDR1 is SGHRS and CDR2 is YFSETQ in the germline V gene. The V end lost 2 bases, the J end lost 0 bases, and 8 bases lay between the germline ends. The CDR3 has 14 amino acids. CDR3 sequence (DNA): TGCGCCAGCAGCTTAGACAGACTGAACACTGAAGCTTTCTTT. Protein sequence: CASSLDRLNTEAFF.